The next 8 T cell receptor beta chains were all read from a single sample in a study of T-cell memory formation after mild COVID-19. MiXCR, run by TCRdb on the 5' RACE reads, gives a single entry per CDR3 protein. Altogether roughly 300,000 distinct CDR3 sequences are present, 8% to 10% being singletons, with the ten largest covering around a fifth. Sequencing was performed on PBMCs or a T cell subset sorted from them (not recorded which). The receptors shown here come from a man younger than 35 who had mild COVID-19 (a few samples of this study predate the infection). Cell type and time point are not known.

This clonotype was counted only a few times. This chain joins TRBV5-1 and TRBJ2-3; 11 bases line up with TRBD2. Germline CDR1 SGHRS, CDR2 YFSETQ. The CDR3 runs 17 residues. Trimming took 1 base from V and 3 from J; bases not matched to a gene: 7. This CDR3 is CASSLYASGGKTDTQYF. Written as DNA, the CDR3 is TGCGCCAGCAGCTTGTACGCTAGCGGGGGGAAAACAGATACGCAGTATTTT. The variable domain in full, completed from reference TRBV5-1 and TRBJ2-3, reads KAGVTQTPRYLIKTRGQQVTLSCSPISGHRSVSWYQQTPGQGLQFLFEYFSETQRNKGNFPGRFSGRQFSNSRSEMNVSTLELGDSALYLCASSLYASGGKTDTQYFGPGTRLTVL.

The chain has TRBV6-2 or TRBV6-3 and TRBJ1-5; D is undetermined. The CDR3 is 13 residues long. Germline CDR1 MNHEY, CDR2 SVGEGT. Trimming removed 2 bases from V and 3 bases from J, with 5 bases in between. CDR3: CASSYKANQPQHF. CDR3 nucleotides: TGTGCCAGCAGTTACAAGGCCAATCAGCCCCAGCATTTT.

The chain is built from TRBV9 and TRBJ2-5, with D unresolved. The CDR3 length is 14 residues. The ends were cut back, 2 bases at V and 3 bases at J, with 11 bases in the middle. Germline loops: CDR1 SGDLS, CDR2 YYNGEE. The CDR3 reads CASSVTTEKETQYF. For the CDR3, the DNA is TGTGCCAGCAGCGTGACGACGGAGAAAGAGACCCAGTACTTC.

The chain is built from TRBV14 and TRBJ1-2; D gene unclear. Germline V gives CDR1 SGHDN, CDR2 FVKESK. The CDR3 has 14 residues. The V gene lost 5 bases and the J gene lost 0 bases, with 10 bases spanning the gap. CDR3 coding DNA: TGTGCCAGCAGCAAATGGACCGCTAACTATGGCTACACCTTC. Its translation is CASSKWTANYGYTF. The full variable domain, rest sourced from reference TRBV14 and TRBJ1-2, is EAGVTQFPSHSVIEKGQTVTLRCDPISGHDNLYWYRRVMGKEIKFLLHFVKESKQDESGMPNNRFLAERTGGTYSTLKVQPAELEDSGVYFCASSKWTANYGYTFGSGTRLTVV.

This clonotype was found a few times. The chain is built from TRBV4-1 and TRBJ2-4, with D perhaps assigned TRBD1 or TRBD2 (6 bases each). Looked up from germline, CDR1 is MGHRA and CDR2 is YSYEKL. There are 17 residues in the CDR3. The V and J ends lost 0 bases and 0 bases respectively, with 12 bases between them. The CDR3 region is CASSQDPGGSAKNIQYF. CDR3 coding DNA: TGCGCCAGCAGCCAAGACCCCGGGGGCTCAGCCAAAAACATTCAGTACTTC.

This clonotype has only a few counts. This chain connects TRBV12-3 or TRBV12-4 to TRBJ1-5; possible D gene TRBD1, 5 bases. This CDR3 has 14 amino acids. V was pared by 5 bases and J by 7 bases, with 15 bases between. CDR3: CASSLSGPSQPQHF. For the CDR3, the DNA is TGTGCCAGCAGTCTCTCAGGGCCTAGCCAGCCCCAGCATTTT.

In this sample, this clonotype turned up a few times. This sequence joins TRBV11-2 and TRBJ2-1; 8 nucleotides line up with TRBD2. With V trimmed by 1 base and J by 9 bases, 8 bases remained unmatched. The germline CDR1 and CDR2 sequences are SGHAT and FQNNGV. The CDR3 runs to 15 residues. CDR3: CASSLGTGGPGEQFF. CDR3 bases: TGTGCCAGCAGCTTAGGTACGGGGGGGCCCGGTGAGCAGTTCTTC.

The table lists this clonotype with many counts. The chain combines TRBV4-1 with TRBJ2-3; 7 bases align to TRBD2. CDR1 and CDR2 (germline): MGHRA, YSYEKL. CDR3 length equals 18 residues. The trim removed 2 bases at V and 0 bases at J, leaving 11 bases unmatched. CDR3 in DNA: TGCGCCAGCAGCCAACCTGGGGAGGGGCGGACCAGCACAGATACGCAGTATTTT. Translating it yields CASSQPGEGRTSTDTQYF.